This is a list of T cell receptor beta chains from one sample in a study of blood T cells in healthy people across ages. TCRdb re-derived calls from the 5' RACE reads in MiXCR, one entry per CDR3 protein. The sample has 600,000 to 800,000 distinct CDR3 sequences, under 25% seen once; the top ten hold approximately 3.6%. Material for sequencing was blood. The source is a man aged 65 to 85 in good health. CDR3s leave out the opening cysteine and the closing phenylalanine or tryptophan. The D gene is left open where the match is weak. Expanded clones get a size class; other rows say once, few or many, or leave the size out.

clone_size j_call v_call d_call cdr3_aa
- TRBJ2-7 TRBV6-2/TRBV6-3 - ASSDRAQQY
few TRBJ2-5 TRBV2 - ASSEFGVLKVETQY
few TRBJ2-7 TRBV5-1 TRBD1 ASSLGGTAAYEQY
few TRBJ2-5 TRBV7-2 TRBD2 ASSHGLAGTILTTQY
few TRBJ2-1 TRBV20-1 - SALQTRDNEQF
- - TRBV5-1 TRBD2 ASSSAAGAGYEQY
- - TRBV18 TRBD2 ASSPSSGAPYEQY
few TRBJ1-5 TRBV7-6 - ASSQWTGSNQPQH
few - TRBV9 TRBD2 ASSVGLAGHGPNEQF
- - TRBV5-1 - ASSLGGLLQEGSYEQY
few TRBJ2-2 TRBV28 TRBD2 ASSSNAGLAGVGELF
- TRBJ2-1 TRBV9 - ASSVAAGGTYNEQF
few - TRBV12-5 TRBD1 ASGLVWDRGRNEQF
many TRBJ2-3 TRBV29-1 TRBD2 SAHLSGLAGVGTQY
few TRBJ1-2 TRBV6-1 - ASSPGGGVGYT
many TRBJ2-1 TRBV7-2 TRBD2 ASSLGRLAGSSYNEQF
- TRBJ2-5 TRBV4-3 TRBD1 ASSQDWDRAETQY
few TRBJ2-1 TRBV21-1 - ASSKGTSSSYNEQF
few TRBJ1-5 TRBV3-1 - ASSQGLYDQPQH
- TRBJ2-4 TRBV12-3/TRBV12-4 - ASSLPIGVQY
few TRBJ2-1 TRBV10-3 - AIRVSGGDNEQF
few TRBJ1-5 TRBV28 - ASRLVGGQPQH
- TRBJ1-4 TRBV6-1 TRBD1 ASRNPGTVNEKLF
few TRBJ2-5 TRBV27 TRBD2 ASTPLAGVKTQY
- TRBJ2-1 TRBV5-1 TRBD2 ASSLGRTSDYNEQF
- TRBJ2-5 TRBV28 TRBD2 ASSSASGETQY
few TRBJ2-3 TRBV12-3/TRBV12-4 TRBD2 AIGRERESTDTQY
- TRBJ1-1 TRBV20-1 - SARVLRVNTEAF
few TRBJ2-5 TRBV27 - ASSLWGTQETQY
few TRBJ1-6 TRBV20-1 TRBD1 SASGTGNNSPLH
- TRBJ2-7 TRBV5-1 - ASSLEGLWEQY
- TRBJ2-1 TRBV2 TRBD2 ASQRLAGTYNEQF
- TRBJ1-1 TRBV3-1 - ASSQEVVGYTEAF